This TCR beta chain was documented in a study of shared clonotypes between healthy human individuals. Study information: A few men and a couple of women, aged 18 to 49, were donors.

As concerns this clone: As yet, its antigen is unknown.

Trimming stripped 5 bases from V and 3 bases from J, with 8 bases between. CDR1 is SQVTM, CDR2 ANQGSEA, per germline. The CDR3 has 11 residues. Whole-study results and caveats: As a rule, naive subsets had a larger estimated richness than memory subsets. Relative to their counterparts shared across all four donors, non-shared clonotypes exhibited diminished generation probabilities.

Method: immunoSEQ multiplex PCR; TCRdb's copy keeps in-frame clones and lacks some. The repertoire has millions of clones, approximately 92% of them found once; the top ten carry around 0.14%. The chain employs TRBV29-1 and TRBJ2-7; no reliable D call. This receptor was taken from a man between 18 and 35 years old in good health. The sample was naive CD4+ T cells sorted from blood. Subset here: CD45RA+ positively selected. The CDR3, as DNA: TGCAGCGTTAAGGGTATCTACGAGCAGTACTTC. It is translated as CSVKGIYEQYF.